Each of the 29 T cell receptor beta chains below was sequenced from the same sample in a study of response to subunit inactivated influenza vaccine. TCRdb reanalysed the RT-PCR reads using MiXCR and keeps one entry per CDR3 protein. Of about 580,000 distinct CDR3 sequences listed, 12% to 15% are singletons. The sequencing used PBMCs from blood, collected 12 days after vaccination. Receptor source: a man aged 50-59 years who received an inactivated influenza vaccine.

Ten or more counts support this clonotype. The chain uses TRBV29-1 and TRBJ2-3; unclear D gene. Between the trimmed V and J ends, which lost 6 bases and 3 bases, there was a span of 13 bases. The CDR3 contains 13 residues. Germline V CDR1 and CDR2: SQVTM, ANQGSEA. The CDR3 nucleotides read TGCAGCGTCGCCGGCTGGTCAACAGATACGCAGTATTTT. Residues: CSVAGWSTDTQYF.

The V and J genes are TRBV20-1 and TRBJ2-1; 8 bases line up with TRBD2. V lost 0 bases, J lost 6 bases, and 10 bases stayed unmatched. Per the germline V gene, CDR1 is DFQATT and CDR2 is SNEGSKA (reference sequence). CDR3 length: 16 residues. The CDR3 sequence is CSARDLGAGVLNEQFF. The CDR3 DNA reads TGCAGTGCTAGAGATCTAGGAGCGGGAGTCCTCAATGAGCAGTTCTTC.

The V gene is TRBV5-1, the J gene TRBJ2-5, with a weak D call TRBD2 (5 bases). V was trimmed by 3 bases and J by 1 base, leaving 10 bases between them. The germline V gene encodes CDR1 SGHRS and CDR2 YFSETQ. The CDR3 sequence is 14 residues long. The CDR3 spells CASSSNGGQETQYF. The DNA for the CDR3 is TGCGCCAGCAGCTCTAACGGAGGCCAAGAGACCCAGTACTTC.

The sample holds a few counts of this clonotype. The missing conserved phenylalanine or tryptophan at the end of this CDR3 makes a read error likely. Because the CDR3's place on the DNA is in doubt, the DNA is left out and the CDR3 is given as listed by TCRdb. This rearrangement joins TRBV21-1 to TRBJ2-7; the table assigns TRBD1, which was not confirmed against the DNA. TRBV21-1 is assigned pseudogene status. With termini counted, the CDR3 has 13 amino acids. CDR3 amino acids: CASSKDGQGAQYA.

This chain uses TRBV2 with TRBJ2-3, with D uncertain. Trimming shortened V by 2 bases and J by 3 bases, and 6 bases separated the two germline ends. Germline values: CDR1 SNHLY, CDR2 FYNNEI. This CDR3 comprises 13 residues. The CDR3 DNA is TGTGCCAGCAGTGAACTAGTTACAGATACGCAGTATTTT. Amino acid sequence: CASSELVTDTQYF.

The chain uses TRBV6-5 and TRBJ1-2; 8 bases fit TRBD1. Germline V gene lookup returns CDR1 MNHEY and CDR2 SVGAGI. Trimming took 2 bases from V and 5 from J; bases not matched to a gene: 7. The CDR3 loop spans 15 amino acids. The CDR3 DNA follows: TGTGCCAGCAGTTACGATCGGGACAGGTTTTATGGCTACACCTTC. This gives the protein CASSYDRDRFYGYTF.

The chain carries TRBV11-1 and TRBJ2-1; 11 bases match TRBD2. Losses at the gene ends were 5 bases for V and 4 bases for J; bases not matched to a gene: 16. The CDR3 runs 19 residues. Per germline, CDR1 SGHAT and CDR2 FQDESV (reference sequence). The CDR3 DNA is TGTGCCAGCAGCCCCTGGGTAGCGGGGGGGCAAAAGGAGTACAATGAGCAGTTCTTC. This gives the protein CASSPWVAGGQKEYNEQFF.

Only a few counts were recorded for this clonotype. The DNA for the CDR3 is TGTGCCAGCTCACCTTCCGTTTTGAATGAGCAGTTCTTC. This encodes CASSPSVLNEQFF. This chain connects TRBV18 to TRBJ2-1; unclear D gene. The germline gives CDR1 KGHSH, CDR2 LQKENI. This CDR3 is built from 13 residues. V lost 3 bases and J 7 bases, leaving 10 bases between the germline ends.

The table lists this clonotype with a few counts. The genes are TRBV5-1 and TRBJ2-2, with 9 bases lining up with TRBD2. V was pared by 0 bases and J by 4 bases, with 4 bases of the junction left unmatched. The CDR3 loop spans 16 amino acids. CDR1 and CDR2 from the germline V gene are SGHRS and YFSETQ. CDR3 residues: CASSLGASGTTGELFF. The DNA for the CDR3 is TGCGCCAGCAGCTTGGGGGCTAGCGGGACCACCGGGGAGCTGTTTTTT.

The DNA of the CDR3 is TGCAGTGCTTTTGCCGGGACAGGGAATGGCTACACCTTC. As protein: CSAFAGTGNGYTF. V is TRBV20-1 and J is TRBJ1-2; 9 bases are shared with TRBD1. The CDR3 consists of 13 residues. Germline CDR1 and CDR2: DFQATT and SNEGSKA (reference sequence). The V segment lost 5 bases and the J segment 6 bases; nucleotides outside the gene matches: 7.

This chain uses TRBV20-1 with TRBJ1-2, with D uncertain. The CDR3 length is 12 residues. V was clipped by 2 bases and J by 1 base, with 5 bases between them. Germline V gene data show CDR1 as DFQATT and CDR2 as SNEGSKA (reference sequence). CDR3 bases: TGCAGTGCTAGATTCGTTAACTATGGCTACACCTTC. This sequence encodes CSARFVNYGYTF.

In this sample, this clonotype turned up a few times. J is TRBJ2-2 and V is TRBV18; D call uncertain. The V gene's germline CDR1 is KGHSH and CDR2 LQKENI. The CDR3 is made up of 15 amino acids. V lost 0 bases and J lost 3, with 8 bases in between. In nucleotides, the CDR3 is TGTGCCAGCTCACCACCGAGACAATACACCGGGGAGCTGTTTTTT. Amino acid sequence: CASSPPRQYTGELFF.

This chain links TRBV15 with TRBJ2-3; D is ambiguous. The CDR3 contains 14 residues. Germline V lookup: CDR1 LNHNV, CDR2 YYDKDF (reference sequence). V shed 0 bases and J shed 4 bases, with 8 bases lying between them. Here the CDR3 reads CATSRDGWSDTQYF. CDR3 DNA sequence: TGTGCCACCAGCAGAGACGGGTGGTCAGATACGCAGTATTTT. The variable domain in full, with the rest retrieved from reference TRBV15 and TRBJ2-3, is DAMVIQNPRYQVTQFGKPVTLSCSQTLNHNVMYWYQQKSSQAPKLLFHYYDKDFNNEADTPDNFQSRRPNTSFCFLDIRSPGLGDTAMYLCATSRDGWSDTQYFGPGTRLTVL.

This clonotype has just a few counts. V gene TRBV10-3 combines with J gene TRBJ2-1, with TRBD1 matching over 7 bases. J was trimmed by 2 bases and V by 2 bases; bases with no gene match: 3. The V gene's germline CDR1 is ENHRY and CDR2 SYGVKD. The CDR3 runs to 15 residues. The CDR3 here is CAISEGGQAYNEQFF. In nucleotides, the CDR3 is TGTGCCATCAGTGAGGGTGGACAGGCCTACAATGAGCAGTTCTTC.

This clonotype was detected a few times. The chain combines TRBV7-9 with TRBJ2-3; D is perhaps TRBD1 (5 bases). The germline V gene encodes CDR1 SEHNR and CDR2 FQNEAQ (reference sequence). V shed 4 bases and J shed 7 bases, with 6 bases lying between them. The CDR3 spans 11 residues. The CDR3 sequence: CASSYRNTQYF. CDR3 nucleotides: TGTGCCAGCAGCTACAGGAATACGCAGTATTTT.

This clonotype showed up just a few times. The rearrangement joins TRBV20-1 to TRBJ1-5; D is possibly TRBD1 (6 bases). The CDR3 is made up of 14 amino acids. Germline CDR1 is DFQATT and CDR2 is SNEGSKA (reference sequence). CDR3 amino acids: CSAKTSGGNQPQHF. Here the CDR3 DNA reads TGCAGCGCAAAAACCTCAGGGGGCAATCAGCCCCAGCATTTT.

The table lists this clonotype with many counts. The V call is TRBV6-2 or TRBV6-3, the J call TRBJ2-3; TRBD2 matches 13 bases. Germline-derived CDR1 and CDR2 are MNHEY and SVGEGT. J lost 2 bases, V lost 4 bases, and 6 bases had no gene match. The CDR3 length is 17 residues. The CDR3 here is CASSLRLAGGLTDTQYF. In nucleotides, the CDR3 is TGTGCCAGCAGTTTACGACTAGCGGGGGGCCTCACAGATACGCAGTATTTT.

This clonotype was picked up a small number of times. This chain connects TRBV2 to TRBJ2-2; the match to TRBD2 covers 8 bases. The length of the CDR3 is 16 residues. Trimming took 6 bases from V and 6 from J; bases not matched to a gene: 12. Germline CDR1 SNHLY, CDR2 FYNNEI. This CDR3 is CASSITGGAASGELFF. In DNA form, the CDR3 reads TGTGCCAGCAGCATTACCGGGGGGGCTGCCTCCGGGGAGCTGTTTTTT.

This clonotype has only a few counts. The rearrangement links TRBV18 to TRBJ1-5; the D is unclear. Trimming shortened V by 2 bases and J by 0 bases, and 11 bases separated the two germline ends. Germline V gene sequence: CDR1 KGHSH, CDR2 LQKENI. CDR3 length equals 16 residues. CDR3: CASSPGGPYSNQPQHF. The CDR3 nucleotides read TGTGCCAGCTCACCAGGCGGGCCCTATAGCAATCAGCCCCAGCATTTT.

The V and J genes are TRBV11-2 and TRBJ1-2; D possibly corresponds to TRBD1 (5 bases). V was clipped by 5 bases and J by 8 bases, with 12 bases between them. This CDR3 contains 12 residues. Germline V lookup: CDR1 SGHAT, CDR2 FQNNGV. As DNA, the CDR3 is TGTGCCAGCAGCCGAGGACGGGACGGCTACACCTTC. Translated: CASSRGRDGYTF.

CDR3 amino acids: CASASGTDTQYF. In DNA, the CDR3 is TGCGCCAGCGCGTCGGGTACAGATACGCAGTATTTT. The V call is TRBV4-3, the J call TRBJ2-3; D is unresolved. Germline CDR1 reads LGHNA; CDR2 reads YSLEER. The CDR3 contains 12 residues. Trimming took 8 bases from V and 3 from J, leaving 9 bases between them.

This clonotype was detected only a few times. One end of the junction is discordant with germline, which a read error may explain. V gene TRBV4-1 combines with J gene TRBJ2-7; 12 bases align to TRBD1. CDR1 MGHRA and CDR2 YSYEKL come from the germline V gene. The CDR3 runs to 19 residues. The CDR3 reads CASSLRPGQGALGSSEQYF. In DNA, the CDR3 is TGCGCCAGCAGCCTGAGACCGGGACAGGGGGCCCTAGGGTCCTCCGAGCAGTACTTC.

The rearrangement joins TRBV28 to TRBJ2-4; D is uncertain. V lost 6 bases, J lost 2 bases, and 17 bases lay in between. This CDR3 is built from 16 residues. Germline loops: CDR1 MDHEN, CDR2 SYDVKM. The CDR3 sequence is CASRLGRAFSKNIQYF. CDR3 DNA sequence: TGTGCCAGCAGACTTGGACGGGCGTTTTCCAAAAACATTCAGTACTTC. Full variable domain (outside the CDR3, taken from reference TRBV28 and TRBJ2-4): DVKVTQSSRYLVKRTGEKVFLECVQDMDHENMFWYRQDPGLGLRLIYFSYDVKMKEKGDIPEGYSVSREKKERFSLILESASTNQTSMYLCASRLGRAFSKNIQYFGAGTRLSVL.

The chain has TRBV12-3 or TRBV12-4 and TRBJ2-3; D uncertain. V lost 4 bases and J 6 bases, leaving 8 bases between the germline ends. This CDR3 spans 12 amino acids. DNA of the CDR3: TGTGCCAGCAGTTACGACTCCGATACGCAGTATTTT. Translated: CASSYDSDTQYF.

A few counts support this clonotype. The chain recombines TRBV29-1 with TRBJ2-5, with no clear D. The CDR3 has 12 amino acids. Germline CDR1 and CDR2: SQVTM and ANQGSEA. Trimming left V 3 bases short and J 1 base short, with 6 bases between. The CDR3: CSVDWGQETQYF. CDR3 sequence (DNA): TGCAGCGTTGACTGGGGCCAAGAGACCCAGTACTTC.

This clonotype was picked up a small number of times. The chain has TRBV5-1 and TRBJ2-7; 7 positions agree with TRBD1. The trim removed 1 base at V and 1 base at J, leaving 2 bases unmatched. The germline V gene has CDR1 SGHRS and CDR2 YFSETQ. CDR3 length: 14 amino acids. The CDR3 DNA is TGCGCCAGCAGCTTGTGGGGACAGTCCTACGAGCAGTACTTC. Translating it yields CASSLWGQSYEQYF.

This clonotype was seen more than once but under ten times. V is TRBV20-1 and J is TRBJ2-3; D possibly matches TRBD1 or TRBD2 (5 bases each). CDR3 length equals 15 residues. Germline V gene data show CDR1 as DFQATT and CDR2 as SNEGSKA (reference sequence). V lost 1 base, J lost 5 bases, and 16 bases lay in between. CDR3 DNA: TGCAGTGCTAGAGGTCCCCGGGACGGTTTAGATACGCAGTATTTT. Translating it yields CSARGPRDGLDTQYF.

A few counts support this clonotype. This sequence joins TRBV7-3 and TRBJ2-3; the match to TRBD2 covers 8 bases. V lost 4 bases and J lost 5; bases outside the gene matches: 11. The CDR3 is 16 amino acids. In germline, CDR1 is SGHTA, CDR2 FQGTGA. Here the CDR3 DNA reads TGTGCCAGCAGCTATGGACTAGCCCTAGGGGAAGATACGCAGTATTTT. Amino acid sequence: CASSYGLALGEDTQYF. Complete variable domain (other parts from reference TRBV7-3 and TRBJ2-3): GAGVSQTPSNKVTEKGKYVELRCDPISGHTALYWYRQSLGQGPEFLIYFQGTGAADDSGLPNDRFFAVRPEGSVSTLKIQRTERGDSAVYLCASSYGLALGEDTQYFGPGTRLTVL.

This chain uses TRBV20-1 with TRBJ2-7; a weak D match, TRBD2 (6 bases). Germline CDR1 is DFQATT and CDR2 is SNEGSKA (reference sequence). This CDR3 is built from 11 residues. The CDR3 loop reads CSQGLLYEQYF. CDR3 sequence (DNA): TGCAGCCAGGGACTCCTCTACGAGCAGTACTTC.